A selection of T cell receptor beta chains follows, all from one sample in a study of blood T cell repertoires in COVID-19. Sequenced by immunoSEQ multiplex PCR; TCRdb stores in-frame clones only, minus some. In the table there are approximately 530,000 clones, approximately 88% of which are singletons. Sequenced material: peripheral blood. These receptors all come from a woman aged 50 to 60 with COVID-19, enrolled during active disease. Both conserved end residues are part of each CDR3. The D gene is left open where the match is weak. Size is stated for part of the rows, as once, few or many counts, or as a class when the clone is expanded.

TRBD1	once	17	TRBV27	TRBJ1-6	TGTGCCAGCAGTAACGACAGGGAAGGACTTTATAATTCACCCCTCCACTTT	CASSNDREGLYNSPLHF
-	-	14	TRBV19	TRBJ1-5	TGTGCCAGTAGTATGCGACGGGATAATCAGCCCCAGCATTTT	CASSMRRDNQPQHF
TRBD1	-	14	TRBV19	TRBJ1-2	TGTGCCAGTCGCCAGGACAGGCCACTCTATGGCTACACCTTC	CASRQDRPLYGYTF
-	-	13	TRBV12-3/TRBV12-4	TRBJ1-1	TGTGCCAGCAGTTTTAACGGGAACACTGAAGCTTTCTTT	CASSFNGNTEAFF
TRBD2	-	16	TRBV19	TRBJ2-3	TGTGCCAGTAGTTTGGGACTAGCGGGGGGGAGAGATACGCAGTATTTT	CASSLGLAGGRDTQYF
-	-	13	TRBV7-9	TRBJ2-7	TGTGCCAGCAGCCCGGGGGATAGGGGCGAGCAGTACTTC	CASSPGDRGEQYF
-	few	16	TRBV19	TRBJ1-3	TGTGCCAGTAGCTTTATCCGGGACACCTCTGGAAACACCATATATTTT	CASSFIRDTSGNTIYF
-	-	16	TRBV6-4	TRBJ2-2	TGTGCCAGCAGTAGAACTAGCCCTGGGGGCACCGGGGAGCTGTTTTTT	CASSRTSPGGTGELFF
-	-	15	TRBV5-1	TRBJ1-6	TGCGCCAGCAGCTTTAGACTTAGCGATAATTCACCCCTCCACTTT	CASSFRLSDNSPLHF
TRBD1	-	18	TRBV6-6	TRBJ1-5	TGTGCCAGCAGTCCCTCGGGGGTCGTCAGGGGGCGAGGTCAGCCCCAGCATTTT	CASSPSGVVRGRGQPQHF
-	-	14	TRBV30	TRBJ1-6	TGTGCCTGGAGTATGGAGGAAAAAGGATCACCCCTCCACTTT	CAWSMEEKGSPLHF
TRBD1	few	14	TRBV6-6	TRBJ1-2	TGTGCCAGCAGCCAGGGACAGGGGAACTCTGGCTACACCTTC	CASSQGQGNSGYTF
-	-	14	TRBV5-1	TRBJ1-2	TGCGCCAGCAGCTTGGAGGGAGTACTCTATGGCTACACCTTC	CASSLEGVLYGYTF
-	-	14	TRBV5-1	TRBJ1-2	TGCGCCAGCAGCTTGGCCGGACAAAACTATGGCTACACCTTC	CASSLAGQNYGYTF
TRBD1	-	14	TRBV5-6	TRBJ1-1	TGTGCCAGCACCCTCGGGACAGGGAACACTGAAGCTTTCTTT	CASTLGTGNTEAFF
TRBD1	-	16	TRBV7-7	TRBJ1-4	TGTGCCAGCAGCCAGACCCGACAGGGGTTGGGGAAAAAACTGTTTTTT	CASSQTRQGLGKKLFF
TRBD1	-	12	TRBV25-1	TRBJ1-1	TGTGCCAGCAGTCCGGGACAGGGGAGGGCTTTCTTT	CASSPGQGRAFF
TRBD2	-	16	TRBV29-1	TRBJ2-1	TGCAGCGCCACACTGTTGCGGGGGGGCTCCTACAATGAGCAGTTCTTC	CSATLLRGGSYNEQFF